These 9 T cell receptor beta chains originate from one sample sequenced in a study of molecular identifiers for immune sequencing clone quantification. TCRdb reanalysed the PCR reads using MiXCR and keeps one entry per CDR3 protein. The sample has approximately 590,000 distinct CDR3 sequences, 25% seen once. Input material: naive CD8+ T cells from blood, with Jurkat cell RNA spiked in. Subset in this sample: FACS-sorted CD8+CD4-CCR7+CD45RA+ naive T cells. The source of these receptors is a human donor in good health. Some libraries in this study had Jurkat cell RNA spiked in.

About this clonotype: This sequence may be a read error, since a much larger clone differs from it by one base. The rearrangement links TRBV3-1 to TRBJ2-3; D call uncertain. The CDR3 has 13 amino acids. Trimming left V 2 bases short and J 6 bases short, with 9 bases between. Per germline, CDR1 LGHDT and CDR2 YNNKEL (reference sequence). The DNA of the CDR3 is TGTGCCAGCAGCCAAATTAACTGGGATACGCAGTATTTT. This codes for CASSQINWDTQYF.

As to this clonotype: At one boundary the junction diverges from the germline segment, which might be a read error. The J gene is TRBJ1-1, the V gene TRBV13; 9 positions match TRBD1. Germline V gene lookup returns CDR1 PRHDT and CDR2 FYEKMQ (reference sequence). This CDR3 is built from 15 residues. In DNA, the CDR3 is TGTGCCAGCAGCACAGGGACAGGGAACGGCCCTGAAGCTCTCTTT. This encodes CASSTGTGNGPEALF. The variable domain in full, completed from reference TRBV13 and TRBJ1-1, reads AAGVIQSPRHLIKEKRETATLKCYPIPRHDTVYWYQQGPGQDPQFLISFYEKMQSDKGSIPDRFSAQQFSDYHSELNMSSLELGDSALYFCASSTGTGNGPEALFGQGTRLTVV.

Comments on this clonotype: An end of the junction differs from the germline gene, which may be a read error. The chain couples TRBV12-5 to TRBJ1-5; D uncertain. This CDR3 is 16 amino acids long. Germline-derived CDR1 and CDR2 are LGHNT and FRNRAP. CDR3 sequence: CASGLVPPVETPPPHF. For the CDR3, the DNA is TGTGCTAGTGGTTTGGTACCCCCGGTCGAAACTCCGCCCCCGCATTTT.

This clonotype occurred a few times. A much larger clone lies a single base off, so this may be a read error. V gene TRBV28 combines with J gene TRBJ2-3; TRBD2 agrees at 8 bases. The V gene's germline CDR1 is MDHEN and CDR2 SYDVKM. CDR3 length: 15 residues. V gave up 5 bases and J gave up 8 bases; unmatched junction bases: 12. The CDR3, as DNA: TGTGCCAGCAGTCTTACAGCGGGAGTATCAGGTACGCAGTATTTT. Translated: CASSLTAGVSGTQYF.

The genes are TRBV6-2 or TRBV6-3 and TRBJ2-5; 9 bases align to TRBD2. The germline gives CDR1 MNHEY, CDR2 SVGEGT. This CDR3 is built from 17 residues. V was clipped by 2 bases and J by 2 bases; unmatched bases: 9. The CDR3 loop reads CASSYGLAGRPQETQYF. As DNA, the CDR3 is TGTGCCAGCAGTTACGGCCTAGCGGGGAGGCCTCAAGAGACCCAGTACTTC.

This clonotype was counted many times. The CDR3 reads CASSPQVGETGELFF. The CDR3, as DNA: TGTGCCAGCAGTCCACAGGTGGGGGAGACCGGGGAGCTGTTTTTT. V usage is TRBV12-3 or TRBV12-4 and J usage is TRBJ2-2; tentatively, D is TRBD1 or TRBD2 (5 bases each). V was pared by 5 bases and J by 5 bases, with 15 bases between. The CDR3 spans 15 residues.

This clonotype was detected a few times. The chain joins TRBV6-1 to TRBJ1-5, with 9 bases fitting TRBD1. The CDR3 runs 14 residues. CDR1 and CDR2 from the germline V gene are MNHNS and SASEGT. V lost 5 bases and J lost 5; bases outside the gene matches: 4. CDR3 residues: CASSHRGQYQPQHF. CDR3 nucleotides: TGTGCCAGCAGTCACAGGGGGCAATATCAGCCCCAGCATTTT.

In the case of this clonotype: One junction end disagrees with the germline gene, perhaps due to a read error. The chain employs TRBV7-9 and TRBJ2-1, with D tentatively TRBD1 (5 bases). CDR3 size: 15 residues. Germline V gene lookup returns CDR1 SEHNR and CDR2 FQNEAQ (reference sequence). CDR3 amino acids: CASSLATGTYNEQLF. For the CDR3, the DNA is TGTGCCAGCAGCTTAGCCACAGGAACCTACAATGAGCAGCTCTTC.

The table lists this clonotype with many counts. This chain joins TRBV7-9 and TRBJ2-2; D ambiguous. This CDR3 contains 12 residues. V lost 8 bases, J lost 7 bases, and 11 bases lay in between. In germline, CDR1 is SEHNR, CDR2 FQNEAQ (reference sequence). In DNA, the CDR3 is TGTGCCAGCTCCCTGTTAGGCGGGGAGCTGTTTTTT. Translated: CASSLLGGELFF.